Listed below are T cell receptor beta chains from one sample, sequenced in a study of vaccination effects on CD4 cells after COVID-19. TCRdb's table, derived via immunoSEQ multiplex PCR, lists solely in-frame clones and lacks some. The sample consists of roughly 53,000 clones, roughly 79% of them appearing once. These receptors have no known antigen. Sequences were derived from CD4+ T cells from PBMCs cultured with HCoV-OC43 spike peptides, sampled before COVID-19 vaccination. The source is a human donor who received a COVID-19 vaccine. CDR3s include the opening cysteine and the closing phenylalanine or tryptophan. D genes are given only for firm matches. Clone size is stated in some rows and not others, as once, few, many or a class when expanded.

CDR3aa: CASRTGVDGYTF
CDR3nt: TGTGCCAGCAGGACAGGGGTCGATGGCTACACCTTC
v_gene: TRBV6-5
j_gene: TRBJ1-2
abundance: NA
d_gene: TRBD1

CDR3aa: CATSDGGPPLTLYTQYF
CDR3nt: TGTGCCACCAGTGACGGGGGGCCCCCCCTCACGCTTTATACGCAGTATTTT
v_gene: TRBV24-1
j_gene: TRBJ2-3
abundance: NA
d_gene: NA

CDR3aa: CASSPRGSTEAFF
CDR3nt: TGTGCCAGCTCCCCCCGCGGGTCCACTGAAGCTTTCTTT
v_gene: TRBV5-6
j_gene: TRBJ1-1
abundance: NA
d_gene: NA

CDR3aa: CASSIGGVAGELFF
CDR3nt: TGTGCCAGCAGCATCGGGGGGGTTGCCGGGGAGCTGTTTTTT
v_gene: TRBV11-2
j_gene: TRBJ2-2
abundance: few
d_gene: TRBD2

CDR3aa: CASTRDVTNTGELFF
CDR3nt: TGTGCCAGCACTAGGGACGTAACGAACACCGGGGAGCTGTTTTTT
v_gene: TRBV6-5
j_gene: TRBJ2-2
abundance: NA
d_gene: NA

CDR3aa: CASSLVPLSGYTF
CDR3nt: TGTGCCAGCAGCTTAGTGCCGCTGAGTGGCTACACCTTC
v_gene: TRBV7-2
j_gene: TRBJ1-2
abundance: NA
d_gene: NA

CDR3aa: CASGLTGVGETQYF
CDR3nt: TGTGCCAGCGGATTGACAGGGGTAGGAGAGACCCAGTACTTC
v_gene: TRBV7-9
j_gene: TRBJ2-5
abundance: NA
d_gene: TRBD1

CDR3aa: CASRVAGLNTGELFF
CDR3nt: TGCGCCAGCAGAGTAGCGGGGCTGAACACCGGGGAGCTGTTTTTT
v_gene: TRBV10-2
j_gene: TRBJ2-2
abundance: NA
d_gene: TRBD2

CDR3aa: CASRGGGASKNIQYF
CDR3nt: TGTGCCAGCAGAGGAGGGGGCGCGTCCAAAAACATTCAGTACTTC
v_gene: TRBV3-1/TRBV3-2
j_gene: TRBJ2-4
abundance: NA
d_gene: NA

CDR3aa: CASSPGPLGGYTF
CDR3nt: TGTGCCAGCAGTCCCGGGCCCCTCGGGGGCTACACCTTC
v_gene: TRBV28
j_gene: TRBJ1-2
abundance: NA
d_gene: NA

CDR3aa: CATLYWSTIATNEQFF
CDR3nt: TGTGCCACCCTCTATTGGAGTACGATCGCTACGAATGAGCAGTTCTTC
v_gene: TRBV7-9
j_gene: TRBJ2-1
abundance: few
d_gene: NA

CDR3aa: CASSPPSSPEQFF
CDR3nt: TGTGCCAGCTCACCCCCCTCATCCCCGGAGCAGTTCTTC
v_gene: TRBV18
j_gene: TRBJ2-1
abundance: NA
d_gene: NA

CDR3aa: CASSPRTGTGDTEAFF
CDR3nt: TGCGCCAGCAGTCCACGAACCGGGACAGGGGACACTGAAGCTTTCTTT
v_gene: TRBV5-1
j_gene: TRBJ1-1
abundance: NA
d_gene: TRBD1

CDR3aa: CASTDGDRGYNEQFF
CDR3nt: TGTGCCAGCACTGATGGGGACAGAGGGTACAATGAGCAGTTCTTC
v_gene: TRBV9
j_gene: TRBJ2-1
abundance: NA
d_gene: TRBD1

CDR3aa: CASSSDGNTEAFF
CDR3nt: TGTGCCAGCAGCTCGGACGGGAACACTGAAGCTTTCTTT
v_gene: TRBV9
j_gene: TRBJ1-1
abundance: NA
d_gene: NA

CDR3aa: CASSLRRQGLDNEQFF
CDR3nt: TGTGCCAGCAGCCTAAGACGACAGGGGCTGGACAATGAGCAGTTCTTC
v_gene: TRBV7-9
j_gene: TRBJ2-1
abundance: once
d_gene: TRBD1

CDR3aa: CATRNGWGYTF
CDR3nt: TGTGCCACCCGAAACGGGTGGGGCTACACCTTC
v_gene: TRBV24-1
j_gene: TRBJ1-2
abundance: NA
d_gene: NA

CDR3aa: CATRPTGGNTGELFF
CDR3nt: TGTGCCACCAGACCGACAGGGGGCAACACCGGGGAGCTGTTTTTT
v_gene: TRBV24-1
j_gene: TRBJ2-2
abundance: once
d_gene: TRBD1

CDR3aa: CASSESSGIDEKLFF
CDR3nt: TGCGCCAGCAGTGAGTCGAGCGGGATTGATGAAAAACTGTTTTTT
v_gene: TRBV10-1
j_gene: TRBJ1-4
abundance: NA
d_gene: NA

CDR3aa: CASSPRAGDVGELFF
CDR3nt: TGTGCCAGCAGCCCTAGGGCGGGGGACGTCGGGGAGCTGTTTTTT
v_gene: TRBV7-2
j_gene: TRBJ2-2
abundance: NA
d_gene: TRBD2

CDR3aa: CASNPTGGQYSSPLHF
CDR3nt: TGTGCCAGCAACCCGACAGGGGGCCAATATAGTTCACCCCTCCACTTT
v_gene: TRBV2
j_gene: TRBJ1-6
abundance: NA
d_gene: TRBD1

CDR3aa: CASSPTGLLSPPAKNIQYF
CDR3nt: TGTGCCAGCAGCCCAACGGGCCTACTAAGCCCTCCAGCCAAAAACATTCAGTACTTC
v_gene: TRBV7-2
j_gene: TRBJ2-4
abundance: NA
d_gene: NA

CDR3aa: CASSRGPLARETQYF
CDR3nt: TGTGCCAGTAGCAGAGGTCCACTAGCGCGAGAGACCCAGTACTTC
v_gene: TRBV19
j_gene: TRBJ2-5
abundance: NA
d_gene: TRBD2

CDR3aa: CASRQVNSPLHF
CDR3nt: TGTGCCAGCAGACAGGTTAATTCACCCCTCCACTTT
v_gene: TRBV3-1/TRBV3-2
j_gene: TRBJ1-6
abundance: NA
d_gene: NA

CDR3aa: CASSRRRYQYPPNYGYTF
CDR3nt: TGTGCCAGCAGTCGTAGACGGTACCAATATCCCCCTAACTATGGCTACACCTTC
v_gene: TRBV3-1/TRBV3-2
j_gene: TRBJ1-2
abundance: NA
d_gene: NA

CDR3aa: CASSLAGDYGYTF
CDR3nt: TGTGCCAGCAGCTTAGCAGGGGACTATGGCTACACCTTC
v_gene: TRBV7-2
j_gene: TRBJ1-2
abundance: NA
d_gene: NA

CDR3aa: CASSRSGGDYNEQFF
CDR3nt: TGTGCCAGCAGCCGTAGCGGGGGAGATTACAATGAGCAGTTCTTC
v_gene: TRBV7-9
j_gene: TRBJ2-1
abundance: NA
d_gene: TRBD2

CDR3aa: CASSPVADFGNTIYF
CDR3nt: TGTGCCAGCTCACCAGTAGCGGATTTTGGAAACACCATATATTTT
v_gene: TRBV18
j_gene: TRBJ1-3
abundance: NA
d_gene: NA

CDR3aa: CASSSGHLKAGELFF
CDR3nt: TGTGCCAGCAGCTCGGGACACCTCAAAGCCGGGGAGCTGTTTTTT
v_gene: TRBV7-9
j_gene: TRBJ2-2
abundance: NA
d_gene: NA

CDR3aa: CASSFTVNNEQFF
CDR3nt: TGTGCCAGCAGTTTCACAGTTAACAATGAGCAGTTCTTC
v_gene: TRBV6-6
j_gene: TRBJ2-1
abundance: NA
d_gene: NA

CDR3aa: CATSGGARTLNTGELFF
CDR3nt: TGTGCCACCAGTGGCGGCGCCAGAACATTGAACACCGGGGAGCTGTTTTTT
v_gene: TRBV24-1
j_gene: TRBJ2-2
abundance: NA
d_gene: NA

CDR3aa: CASSSEGQPLAPLHF
CDR3nt: TGTGCCAGCAGTTCCGAGGGACAGCCGCTCGCACCCCTCCACTTT
v_gene: TRBV6-5
j_gene: TRBJ1-6
abundance: NA
d_gene: TRBD1

CDR3aa: CAQGTGGWTNEKLFF
CDR3nt: TGTGCCCAGGGGACAGGCGGATGGACTAATGAAAAACTGTTTTTT
v_gene: TRBV2
j_gene: TRBJ1-4
abundance: NA
d_gene: TRBD1

CDR3aa: CASSSTGTGNGNTIYF
CDR3nt: TGTGCCAGCAGTTCGACCGGGACAGGGAATGGAAACACCATATATTTT
v_gene: TRBV28
j_gene: TRBJ1-3
abundance: NA
d_gene: TRBD1

CDR3aa: CAISDGDQPQHF
CDR3nt: TGTGCCATCAGTGACGGCGATCAGCCCCAGCATTTT
v_gene: TRBV10-3
j_gene: TRBJ1-5
abundance: NA
d_gene: NA

CDR3aa: CASSQYPTGSGNTIYF
CDR3nt: TGTGCCAGCAGCCAATACCCGACGGGCTCTGGAAACACCATATATTTT
v_gene: TRBV7-2
j_gene: TRBJ1-3
abundance: NA
d_gene: NA

CDR3aa: CASNKDLNTEAFF
CDR3nt: TGCGCCAGCAACAAGGATTTAAACACTGAAGCTTTCTTT
v_gene: TRBV5-1
j_gene: TRBJ1-1
abundance: NA
d_gene: NA

CDR3aa: CASSERLAGATDTQYF
CDR3nt: TGTGCCAGCAGTGAACGTCTAGCGGGGGCCACAGATACGCAGTATTTT
v_gene: TRBV6-1
j_gene: TRBJ2-3
abundance: NA
d_gene: TRBD2

CDR3aa: CASSLWSPTVTEAFF
CDR3nt: TGTGCCAGCAGCTTATGGTCCCCGACGGTTACTGAAGCTTTCTTT
v_gene: TRBV7-9
j_gene: TRBJ1-1
abundance: NA
d_gene: NA

CDR3aa: CASSLVGNYGYTF
CDR3nt: TGTGCCAGCAGCTTAGTAGGGAACTATGGCTACACCTTC
v_gene: TRBV7-2
j_gene: TRBJ1-2
abundance: NA
d_gene: NA

CDR3aa: CASSLVSGAGGNNQPQHF
CDR3nt: TGTGCCAGCAGCTTAGTGTCGGGGGCAGGGGGCAACAATCAGCCCCAGCATTTT
v_gene: TRBV7-2
j_gene: TRBJ1-5
abundance: NA
d_gene: TRBD1